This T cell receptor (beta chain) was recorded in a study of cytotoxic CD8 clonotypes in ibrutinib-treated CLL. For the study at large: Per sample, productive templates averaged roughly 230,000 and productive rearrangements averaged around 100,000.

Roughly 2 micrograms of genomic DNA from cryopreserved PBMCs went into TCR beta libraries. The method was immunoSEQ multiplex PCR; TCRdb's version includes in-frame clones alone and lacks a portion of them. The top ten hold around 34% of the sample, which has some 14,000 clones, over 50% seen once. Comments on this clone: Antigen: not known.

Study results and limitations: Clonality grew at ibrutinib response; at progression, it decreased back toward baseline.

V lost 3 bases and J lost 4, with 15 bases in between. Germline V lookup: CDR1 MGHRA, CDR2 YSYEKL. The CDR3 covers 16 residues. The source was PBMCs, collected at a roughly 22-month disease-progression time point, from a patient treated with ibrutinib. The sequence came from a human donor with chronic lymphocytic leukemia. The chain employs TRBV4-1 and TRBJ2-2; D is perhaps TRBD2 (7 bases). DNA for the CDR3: TGCGCCAGCAGCCACCTCGGGGGGCACGGCACCGGGGAGCTGTTTTTT. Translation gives CASSHLGGHGTGELFF.